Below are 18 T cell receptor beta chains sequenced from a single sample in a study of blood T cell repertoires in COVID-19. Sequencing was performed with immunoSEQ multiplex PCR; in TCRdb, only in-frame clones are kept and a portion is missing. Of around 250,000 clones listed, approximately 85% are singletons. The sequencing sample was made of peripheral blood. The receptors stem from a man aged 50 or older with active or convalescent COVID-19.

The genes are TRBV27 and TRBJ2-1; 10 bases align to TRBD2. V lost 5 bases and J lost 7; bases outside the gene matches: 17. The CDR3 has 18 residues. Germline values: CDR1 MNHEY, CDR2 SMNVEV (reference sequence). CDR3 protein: CASSGAGGLAGVLNEQFF. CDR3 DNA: TGTGCCAGCAGTGGGGCTGGGGGGCTAGCGGGAGTATTAAATGAGCAGTTCTTC.

CDR3 loop: CASSLAGPNTEAFF. CDR3 sequence (DNA): TGTGCCAGCAGCTTAGCGGGGCCGAACACTGAAGCTTTCTTT. The chain uses TRBV7-9 and TRBJ1-1; TRBD1 is a possible D gene (5 bases). The germline CDR1 and CDR2 sequences are SEHNR and FQNEAQ (reference sequence). The CDR3 contains 14 residues. V lost 0 bases and J 1 base, leaving 6 bases between the germline ends. Complete variable domain (other parts from reference TRBV7-9 and TRBJ1-1): DTGVSQNPRHKITKRGQNVTFRCDPISEHNRLYWYRQTLGQGPEFLTYFQNEAQLEKSRLLSDRFSAERPKGSFSTLEIQRTEQGDSAMYLCASSLAGPNTEAFFGQGTRLTVV.

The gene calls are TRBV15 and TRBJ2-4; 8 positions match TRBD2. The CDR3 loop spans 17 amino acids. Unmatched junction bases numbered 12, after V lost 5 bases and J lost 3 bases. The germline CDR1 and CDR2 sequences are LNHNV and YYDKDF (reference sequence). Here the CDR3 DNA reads TGTGCCACCAGCTCCGGGACTAGAAGGGCTGTCAAAAACATTCAGTACTTC. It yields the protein CATSSGTRRAVKNIQYF.

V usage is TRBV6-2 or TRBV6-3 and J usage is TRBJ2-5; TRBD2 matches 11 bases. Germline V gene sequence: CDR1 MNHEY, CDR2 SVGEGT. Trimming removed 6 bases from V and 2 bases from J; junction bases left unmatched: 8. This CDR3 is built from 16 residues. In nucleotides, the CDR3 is TGTGCCAGCAGCCGAGGGGCTAGCGGGAGGCAAGAGACCCAGTACTTC. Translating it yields CASSRGASGRQETQYF.

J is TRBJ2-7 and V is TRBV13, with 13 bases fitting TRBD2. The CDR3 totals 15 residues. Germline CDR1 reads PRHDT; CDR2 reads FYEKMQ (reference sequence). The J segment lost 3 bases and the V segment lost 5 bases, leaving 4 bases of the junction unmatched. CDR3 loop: CASSPGLAGIYEQYF. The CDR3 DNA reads TGTGCCAGCAGCCCGGGACTAGCGGGGATCTACGAGCAGTACTTC.

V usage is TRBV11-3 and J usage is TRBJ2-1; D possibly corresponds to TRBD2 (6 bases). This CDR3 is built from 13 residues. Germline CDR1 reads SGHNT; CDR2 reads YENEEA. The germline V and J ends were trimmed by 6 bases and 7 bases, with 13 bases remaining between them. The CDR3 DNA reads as TGTGCCAGCAGTCGCGGCGGGGCAAATGAGCAGTTCTTC. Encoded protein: CASSRGGANEQFF.

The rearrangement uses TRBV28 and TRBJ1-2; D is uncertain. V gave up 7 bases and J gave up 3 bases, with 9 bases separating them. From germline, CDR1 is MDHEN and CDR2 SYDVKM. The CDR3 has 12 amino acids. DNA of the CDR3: TGTGCCAGCAAGGCGGTGGACTATGGCTACACCTTC. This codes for CASKAVDYGYTF.

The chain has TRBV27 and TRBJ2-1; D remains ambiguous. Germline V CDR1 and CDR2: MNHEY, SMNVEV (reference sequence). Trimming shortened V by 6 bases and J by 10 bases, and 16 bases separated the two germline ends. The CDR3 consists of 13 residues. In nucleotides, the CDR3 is TGTGCCAGCAGCACAATCTCGGGTGGAGAGCAGTTCTTC. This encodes CASSTISGGEQFF.

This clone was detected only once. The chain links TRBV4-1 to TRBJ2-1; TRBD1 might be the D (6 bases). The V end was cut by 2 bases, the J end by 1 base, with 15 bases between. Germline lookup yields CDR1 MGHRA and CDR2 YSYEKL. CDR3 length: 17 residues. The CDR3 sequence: CASSQLNTGRSYNEQFF. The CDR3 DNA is TGCGCCAGCAGCCAACTTAACACAGGGCGATCCTACAATGAGCAGTTCTTC.

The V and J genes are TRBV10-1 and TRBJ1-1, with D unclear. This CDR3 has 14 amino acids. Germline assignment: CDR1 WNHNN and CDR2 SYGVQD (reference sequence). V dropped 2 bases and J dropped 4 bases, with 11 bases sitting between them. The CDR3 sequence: CASSEGRGVTEAFF. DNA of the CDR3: TGCGCCAGCAGTGAGGGTCGGGGTGTCACTGAAGCTTTCTTT.

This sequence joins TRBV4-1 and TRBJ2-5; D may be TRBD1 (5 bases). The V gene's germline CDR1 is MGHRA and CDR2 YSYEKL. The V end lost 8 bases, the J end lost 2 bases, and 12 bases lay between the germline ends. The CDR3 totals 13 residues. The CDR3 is CASPRQSQETQYF. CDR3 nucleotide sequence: TGCGCCAGCCCCCGACAGTCGCAAGAGACCCAGTACTTC.

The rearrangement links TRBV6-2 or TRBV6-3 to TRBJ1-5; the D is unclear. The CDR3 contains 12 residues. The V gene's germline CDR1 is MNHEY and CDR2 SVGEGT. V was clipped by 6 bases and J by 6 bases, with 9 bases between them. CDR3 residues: CASSTGFQPQHF. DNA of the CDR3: TGTGCCAGCAGCACCGGTTTTCAGCCCCAGCATTTT.

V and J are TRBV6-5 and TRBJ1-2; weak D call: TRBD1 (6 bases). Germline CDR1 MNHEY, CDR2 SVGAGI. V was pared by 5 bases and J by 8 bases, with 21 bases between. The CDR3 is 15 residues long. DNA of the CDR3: TGTGCCAGCAGTACGATCGAACGCCTGACAGGAGGCTACACCTTC. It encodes CASSTIERLTGGYTF.

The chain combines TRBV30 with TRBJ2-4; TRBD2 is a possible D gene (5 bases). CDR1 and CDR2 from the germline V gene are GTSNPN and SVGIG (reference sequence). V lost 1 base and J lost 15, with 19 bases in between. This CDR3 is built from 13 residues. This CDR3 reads CAWSGVGGLFRYF. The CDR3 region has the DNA TGTGCCTGGAGTGGGGTAGGCGGACTCTTTAGGTACTTC.

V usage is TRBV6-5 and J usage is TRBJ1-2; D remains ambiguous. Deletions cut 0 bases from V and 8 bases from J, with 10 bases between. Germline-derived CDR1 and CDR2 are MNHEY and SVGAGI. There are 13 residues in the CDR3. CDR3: CASSYSGSGGYTF. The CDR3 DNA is TGTGCCAGCAGTTACTCAGGGAGTGGAGGCTACACCTTC.

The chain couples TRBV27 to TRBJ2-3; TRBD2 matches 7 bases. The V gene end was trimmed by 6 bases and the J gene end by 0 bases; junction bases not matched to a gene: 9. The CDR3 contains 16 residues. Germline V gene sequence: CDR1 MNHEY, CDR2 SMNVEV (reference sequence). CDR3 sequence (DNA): TGTGCCAGCAGGTACAGCGGGGTTGCTAGCACAGATACGCAGTATTTT. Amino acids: CASRYSGVASTDTQYF.

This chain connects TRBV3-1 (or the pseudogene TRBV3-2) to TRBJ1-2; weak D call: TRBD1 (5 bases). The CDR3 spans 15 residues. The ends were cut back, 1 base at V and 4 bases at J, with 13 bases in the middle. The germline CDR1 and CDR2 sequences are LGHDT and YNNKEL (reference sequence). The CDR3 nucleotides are TGTGCCAGCAGCCAAGCGGACGGACAAATCTATGGCTACACCTTC. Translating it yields CASSQADGQIYGYTF.

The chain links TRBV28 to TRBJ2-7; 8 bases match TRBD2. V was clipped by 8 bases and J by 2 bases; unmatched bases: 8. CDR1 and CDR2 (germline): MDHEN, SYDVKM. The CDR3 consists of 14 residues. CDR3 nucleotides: TGTGCCAGCCTACCGGGGGGGCAGGCCTACGAGCAGTACTTC. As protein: CASLPGGQAYEQYF.